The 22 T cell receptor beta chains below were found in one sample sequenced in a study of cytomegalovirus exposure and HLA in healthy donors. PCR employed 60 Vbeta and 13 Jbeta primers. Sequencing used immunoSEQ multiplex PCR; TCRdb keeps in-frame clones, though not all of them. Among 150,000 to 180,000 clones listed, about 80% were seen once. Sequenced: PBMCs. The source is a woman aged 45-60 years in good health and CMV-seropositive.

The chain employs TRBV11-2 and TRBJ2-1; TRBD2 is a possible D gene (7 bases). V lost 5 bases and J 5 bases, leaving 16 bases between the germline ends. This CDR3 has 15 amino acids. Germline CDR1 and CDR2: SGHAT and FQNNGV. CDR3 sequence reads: CASSQDRGGHNEQFF. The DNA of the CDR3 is TGTGCCAGCAGCCAAGATAGGGGGGGCCACAATGAGCAGTTCTTC. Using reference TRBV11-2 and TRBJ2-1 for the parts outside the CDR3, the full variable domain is EAGVAQSPRYKIIEKRQSVAFWCNPISGHATLYWYQQILGQGPKLLIQFQNNGVVDDSQLPKDRFSAERLKGVDSTLKIQPAKLEDSAVYLCASSQDRGGHNEQFFGPGTRLTVL.

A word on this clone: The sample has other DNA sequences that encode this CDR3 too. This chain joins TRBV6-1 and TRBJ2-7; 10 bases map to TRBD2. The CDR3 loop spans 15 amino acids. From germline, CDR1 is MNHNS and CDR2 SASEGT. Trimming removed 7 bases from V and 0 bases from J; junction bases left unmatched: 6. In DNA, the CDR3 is TGTGCCAGCACCAGCGGGGGGGCCGGCTCCTACGAGCAGTACTTC. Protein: CASTSGGAGSYEQYF.

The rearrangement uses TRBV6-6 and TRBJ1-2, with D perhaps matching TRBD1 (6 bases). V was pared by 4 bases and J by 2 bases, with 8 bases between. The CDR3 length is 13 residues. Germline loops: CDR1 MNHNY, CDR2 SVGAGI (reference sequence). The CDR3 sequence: CASSFGQNYGYTF. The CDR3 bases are TGTGCCAGCAGTTTTGGACAGAACTATGGCTACACCTTC.

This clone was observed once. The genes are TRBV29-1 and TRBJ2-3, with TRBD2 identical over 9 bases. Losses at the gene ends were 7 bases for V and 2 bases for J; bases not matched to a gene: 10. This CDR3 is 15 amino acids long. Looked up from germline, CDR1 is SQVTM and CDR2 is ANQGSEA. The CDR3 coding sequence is TGCAGCGCCCGGGCGGGGGGGGTTAACACAGATACGCAGTATTTT. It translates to CSARAGGVNTDTQYF.

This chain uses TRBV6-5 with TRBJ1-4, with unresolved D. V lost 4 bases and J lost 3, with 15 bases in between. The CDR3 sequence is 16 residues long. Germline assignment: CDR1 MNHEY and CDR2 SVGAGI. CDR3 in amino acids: CASSSLSGTPNEKLFF. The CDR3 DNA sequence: TGTGCCAGCAGTTCCCTCTCGGGTACACCTAATGAAAAACTGTTTTTT.

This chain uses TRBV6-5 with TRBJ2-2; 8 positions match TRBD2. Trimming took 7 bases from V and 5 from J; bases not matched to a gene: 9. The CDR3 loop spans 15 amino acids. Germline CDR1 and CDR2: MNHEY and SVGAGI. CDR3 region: CASKNGGGTTGELFF. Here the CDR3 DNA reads TGTGCCAGCAAGAACGGGGGGGGCACGACCGGGGAGCTGTTTTTT.

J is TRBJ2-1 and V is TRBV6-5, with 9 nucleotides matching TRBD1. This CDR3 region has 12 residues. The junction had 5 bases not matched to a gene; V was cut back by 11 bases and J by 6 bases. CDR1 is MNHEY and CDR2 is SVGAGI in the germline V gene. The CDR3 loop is CACRDRVNEQFF. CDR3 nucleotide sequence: TGTGCCTGCCGGGACAGGGTCAATGAGCAGTTCTTC.

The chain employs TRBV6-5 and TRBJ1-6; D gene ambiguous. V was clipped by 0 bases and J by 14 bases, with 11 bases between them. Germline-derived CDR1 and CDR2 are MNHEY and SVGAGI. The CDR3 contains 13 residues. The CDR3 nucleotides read TGTGCCAGCAGTTACTCGACCGCTAGTTCCCTCCACTTT. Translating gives CASSYSTASSLHF.

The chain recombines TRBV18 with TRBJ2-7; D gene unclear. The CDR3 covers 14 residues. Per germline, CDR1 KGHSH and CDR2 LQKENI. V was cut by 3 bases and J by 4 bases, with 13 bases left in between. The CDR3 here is CASSPRNRAYEQYF. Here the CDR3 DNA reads TGTGCCAGCTCACCCCGAAACCGAGCGTACGAGCAGTACTTC.

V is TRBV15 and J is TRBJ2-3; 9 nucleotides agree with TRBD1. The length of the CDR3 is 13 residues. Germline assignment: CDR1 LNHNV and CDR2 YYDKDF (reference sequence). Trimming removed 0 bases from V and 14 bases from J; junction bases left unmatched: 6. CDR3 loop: CATSRDLGTGWYF. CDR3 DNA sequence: TGTGCCACCAGCAGAGATCTCGGGACAGGGTGGTATTTT.

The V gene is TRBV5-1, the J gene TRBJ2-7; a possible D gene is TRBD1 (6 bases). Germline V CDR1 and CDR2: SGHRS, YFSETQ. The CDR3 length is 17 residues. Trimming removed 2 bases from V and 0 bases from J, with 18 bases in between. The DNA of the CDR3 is TGCGCCAGCAGCTTCCCCGGGACAACTTCCTCCTCCTACGAGCAGTACTTC. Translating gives CASSFPGTTSSSYEQYF. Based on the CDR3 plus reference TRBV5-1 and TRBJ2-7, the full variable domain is KAGVTQTPRYLIKTRGQQVTLSCSPISGHRSVSWYQQTPGQGLQFLFEYFSETQRNKGNFPGRFSGRQFSNSRSEMNVSTLELGDSALYLCASSFPGTTSSSYEQYFGPGTRLTVT.

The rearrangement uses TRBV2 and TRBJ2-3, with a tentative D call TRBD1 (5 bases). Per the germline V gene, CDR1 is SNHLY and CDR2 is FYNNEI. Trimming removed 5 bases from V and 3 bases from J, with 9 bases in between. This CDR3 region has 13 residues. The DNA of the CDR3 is TGTGCCAGCAGTTGCCAGGGAACAGATACGCAGTATTTT. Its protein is CASSCQGTDTQYF.

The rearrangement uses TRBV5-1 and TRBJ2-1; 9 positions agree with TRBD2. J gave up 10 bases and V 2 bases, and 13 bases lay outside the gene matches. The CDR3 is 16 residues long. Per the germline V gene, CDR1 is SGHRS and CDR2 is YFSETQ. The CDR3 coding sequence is TGCGCCAGCAGCTTTAATAGCGGGGGTCAAGGTGAAGAGCAGTTCTTC. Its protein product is CASSFNSGGQGEEQFF.

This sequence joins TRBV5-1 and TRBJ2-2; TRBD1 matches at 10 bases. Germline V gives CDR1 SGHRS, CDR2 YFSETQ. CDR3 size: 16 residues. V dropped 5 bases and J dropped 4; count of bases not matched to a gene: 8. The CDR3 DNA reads TGCGCCAGCAGGGCTCAGACAGGGGGCCTCACCGGGGAGCTGTTTTTT. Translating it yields CASRAQTGGLTGELFF.

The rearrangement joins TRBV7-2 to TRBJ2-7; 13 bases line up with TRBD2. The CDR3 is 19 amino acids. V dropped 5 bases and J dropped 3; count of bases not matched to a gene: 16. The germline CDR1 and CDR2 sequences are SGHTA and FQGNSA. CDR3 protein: CASSISHPGTSGVGYEQYF. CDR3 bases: TGTGCCAGCAGCATATCCCATCCCGGGACTAGCGGGGTGGGCTACGAGCAGTACTTC.

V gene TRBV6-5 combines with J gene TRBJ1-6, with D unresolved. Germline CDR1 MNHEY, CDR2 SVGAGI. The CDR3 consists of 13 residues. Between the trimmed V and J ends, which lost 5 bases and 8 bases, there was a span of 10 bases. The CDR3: CASSDLQYSPLHF. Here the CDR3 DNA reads TGTGCCAGCAGTGATTTACAATATTCACCCCTCCACTTT.

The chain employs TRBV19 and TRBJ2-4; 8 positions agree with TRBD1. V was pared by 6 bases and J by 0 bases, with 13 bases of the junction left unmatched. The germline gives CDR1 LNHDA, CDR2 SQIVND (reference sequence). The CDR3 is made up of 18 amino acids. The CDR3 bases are TGTGCCAGTAGAGCTACCGTCGGACAGGGACTAGCCAAAAACATTCAGTACTTC. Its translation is CASRATVGQGLAKNIQYF.

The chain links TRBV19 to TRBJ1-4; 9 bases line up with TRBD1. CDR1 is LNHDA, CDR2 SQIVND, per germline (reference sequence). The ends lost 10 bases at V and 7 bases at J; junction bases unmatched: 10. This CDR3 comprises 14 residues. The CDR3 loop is CATTGGPLGEKLFF. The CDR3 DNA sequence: TGTGCCACCACAGGGGGCCCCCTTGGTGAAAAACTGTTTTTT.

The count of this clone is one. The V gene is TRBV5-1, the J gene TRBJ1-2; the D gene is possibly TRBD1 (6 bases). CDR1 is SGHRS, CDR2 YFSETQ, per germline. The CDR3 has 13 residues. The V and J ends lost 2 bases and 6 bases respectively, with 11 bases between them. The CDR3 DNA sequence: TGCGCCAGCAGCTTATCAGGGGTAAATGGCTACACCTTC. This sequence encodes CASSLSGVNGYTF.

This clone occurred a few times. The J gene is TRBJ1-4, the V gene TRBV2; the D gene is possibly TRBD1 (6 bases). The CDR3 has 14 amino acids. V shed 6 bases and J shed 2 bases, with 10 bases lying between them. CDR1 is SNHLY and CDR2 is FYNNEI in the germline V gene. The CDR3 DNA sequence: TGTGCCAGCAGCCAGGGGATCACTAATGAAAAACTGTTTTTT. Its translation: CASSQGITNEKLFF.

The CDR3, as DNA: TGTGCCAGTAGAAGGCCCGGGACACAAAAATCCTACGAGCAGTACTTC. This translates into CASRRPGTQKSYEQYF. This rearrangement joins TRBV19 to TRBJ2-7; TRBD1 is a possible D gene (6 bases). This CDR3 region has 16 residues. Germline CDR1 LNHDA, CDR2 SQIVND (reference sequence). V lost 6 bases and J lost 1, with 19 bases in between. Based on the CDR3 plus reference TRBV19 and TRBJ2-7, the full variable domain is DGGITQSPKYLFRKEGQNVTLSCEQNLNHDAMYWYRQDPGQGLRLIYYSQIVNDFQKGDIAEGYSVSREKKESFPLTVTSAQKNPTAFYLCASRRPGTQKSYEQYFGPGTRLTVT.

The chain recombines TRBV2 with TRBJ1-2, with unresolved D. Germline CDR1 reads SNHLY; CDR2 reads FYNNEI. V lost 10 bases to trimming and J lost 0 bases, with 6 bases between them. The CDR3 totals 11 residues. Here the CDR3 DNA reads TGTGCCATCCCTTCTAACTATGGCTACACCTTC. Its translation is CAIPSNYGYTF. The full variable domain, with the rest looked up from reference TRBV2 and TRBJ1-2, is EPEVTQTPSHQVTQMGQEVILRCVPISNHLYFYWYRQILGQKVEFLVSFYNNEISEKSEIFDDQFSVERPDGSNFTLKIRSTKLEDSAMYFCAIPSNYGYTFGSGTRLTVV.